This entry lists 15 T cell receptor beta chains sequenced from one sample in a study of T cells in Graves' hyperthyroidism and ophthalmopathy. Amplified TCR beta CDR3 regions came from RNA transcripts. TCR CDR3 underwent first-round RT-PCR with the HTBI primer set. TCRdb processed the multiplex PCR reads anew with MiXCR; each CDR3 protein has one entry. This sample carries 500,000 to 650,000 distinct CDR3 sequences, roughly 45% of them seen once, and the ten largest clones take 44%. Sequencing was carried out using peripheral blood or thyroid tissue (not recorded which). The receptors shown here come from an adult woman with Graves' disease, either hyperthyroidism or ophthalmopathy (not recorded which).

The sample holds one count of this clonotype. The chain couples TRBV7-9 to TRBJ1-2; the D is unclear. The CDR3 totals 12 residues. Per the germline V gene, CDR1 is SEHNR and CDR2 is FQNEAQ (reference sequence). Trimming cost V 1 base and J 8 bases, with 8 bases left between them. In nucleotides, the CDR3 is TGTGCCAGCAGCTTAGTGGATCCCGGCTACACCTTC. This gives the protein CASSLVDPGYTF.

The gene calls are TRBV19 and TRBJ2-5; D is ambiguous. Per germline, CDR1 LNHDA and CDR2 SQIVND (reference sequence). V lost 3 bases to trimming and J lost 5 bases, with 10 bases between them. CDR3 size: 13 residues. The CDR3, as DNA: TGTGCCAGTAGTATTAGTTATTTGGAGACCCAGTACTTC. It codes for CASSISYLETQYF. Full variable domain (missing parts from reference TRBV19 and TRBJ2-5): DGGITQSPKYLFRKEGQNVTLSCEQNLNHDAMYWYRQDPGQGLRLIYYSQIVNDFQKGDIAEGYSVSREKKESFPLTVTSAQKNPTAFYLCASSISYLETQYFGPGTRLLVL.

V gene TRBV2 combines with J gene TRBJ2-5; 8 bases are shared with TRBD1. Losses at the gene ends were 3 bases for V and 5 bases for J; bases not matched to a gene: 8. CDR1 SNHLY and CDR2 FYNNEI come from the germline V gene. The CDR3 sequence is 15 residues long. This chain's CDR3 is CASSEGDRSGETQYF. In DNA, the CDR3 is TGTGCCAGCAGTGAGGGGGACAGGTCTGGGGAGACCCAGTACTTC.

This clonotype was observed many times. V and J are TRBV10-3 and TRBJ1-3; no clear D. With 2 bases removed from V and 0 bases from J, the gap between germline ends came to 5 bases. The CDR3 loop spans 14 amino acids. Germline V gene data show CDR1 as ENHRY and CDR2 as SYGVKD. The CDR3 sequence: CAISEQNSGNTIYF. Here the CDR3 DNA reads TGTGCCATCAGTGAGCAGAACTCTGGAAACACCATATATTTT.

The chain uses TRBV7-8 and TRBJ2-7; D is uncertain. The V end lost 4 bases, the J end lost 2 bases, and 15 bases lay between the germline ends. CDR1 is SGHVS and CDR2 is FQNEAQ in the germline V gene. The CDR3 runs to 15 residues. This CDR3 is CASSSNRDPAYEQYF. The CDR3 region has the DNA TGTGCCAGCAGCTCTAACAGAGATCCAGCCTACGAGCAGTACTTC.

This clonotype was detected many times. This chain's CDR3 is CASSRGQGLLQEAFF. As DNA, the CDR3 is TGTGCCAGCAGTAGGGGACAGGGTCTTCTTCAGGAAGCTTTCTTT. This chain connects TRBV6-6 to TRBJ1-1; 9 positions agree with TRBD1. With 5 bases clipped from V and 8 bases from J, the junction kept 12 bases outside the gene matches. Germline CDR1 MNHNY, CDR2 SVGAGI (reference sequence). The CDR3 runs 15 residues.

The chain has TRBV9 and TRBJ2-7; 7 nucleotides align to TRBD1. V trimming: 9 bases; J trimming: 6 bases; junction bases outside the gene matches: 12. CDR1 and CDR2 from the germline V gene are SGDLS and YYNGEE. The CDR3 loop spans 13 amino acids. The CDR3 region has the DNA TGTGCCATCGGACAGGAACAAGGCGGCGAGCAGTACTTC. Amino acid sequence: CAIGQEQGGEQYF.

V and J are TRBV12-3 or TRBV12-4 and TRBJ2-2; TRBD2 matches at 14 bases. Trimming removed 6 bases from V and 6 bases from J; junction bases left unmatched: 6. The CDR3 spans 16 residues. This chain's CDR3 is CASSSTSGRAPGELFF. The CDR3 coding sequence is TGTGCCAGCAGCTCGACTAGCGGGAGGGCCCCCGGGGAGCTGTTTTTT.

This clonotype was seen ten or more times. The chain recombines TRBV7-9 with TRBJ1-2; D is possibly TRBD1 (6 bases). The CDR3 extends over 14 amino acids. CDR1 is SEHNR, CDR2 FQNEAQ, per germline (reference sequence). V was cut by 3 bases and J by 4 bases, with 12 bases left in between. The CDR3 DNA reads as TGTGCCAGCAGCTTTCCGACAGGACTCTATGGCTACACCTTC. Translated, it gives CASSFPTGLYGYTF.

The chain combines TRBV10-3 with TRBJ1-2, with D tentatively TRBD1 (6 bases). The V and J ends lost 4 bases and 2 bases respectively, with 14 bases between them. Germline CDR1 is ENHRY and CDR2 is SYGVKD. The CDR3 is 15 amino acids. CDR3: CAISATGLKNYGYTF. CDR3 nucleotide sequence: TGTGCCATCAGTGCAACAGGGTTGAAGAACTATGGCTACACCTTC.

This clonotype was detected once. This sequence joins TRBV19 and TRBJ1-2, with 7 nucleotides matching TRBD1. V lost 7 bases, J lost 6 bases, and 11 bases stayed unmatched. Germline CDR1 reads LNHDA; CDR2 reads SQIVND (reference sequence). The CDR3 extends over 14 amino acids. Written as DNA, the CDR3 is TGTGCCAGTATGGGAAGACAGGGAGTCGATGGCTACACCTTC. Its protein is CASMGRQGVDGYTF.

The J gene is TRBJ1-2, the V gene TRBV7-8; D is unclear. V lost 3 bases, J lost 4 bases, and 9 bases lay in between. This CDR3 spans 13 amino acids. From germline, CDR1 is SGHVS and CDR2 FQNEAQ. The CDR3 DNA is TGTGCCAGCAGCTTTCAAGACCTCTATGGCTACACCTTC. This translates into CASSFQDLYGYTF.

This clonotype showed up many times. The CDR3 sequence: CASSSGQGYGYTF. The CDR3 DNA sequence: TGTGCCAGCAGCTCGGGACAGGGTTATGGCTACACCTTC. The chain uses TRBV7-2 and TRBJ1-2; 9 positions agree with TRBD1. The CDR3 length is 13 residues. In germline, CDR1 is SGHTA, CDR2 FQGNSA. The V and J ends lost 4 bases and 5 bases, in that order; junction bases with no gene match: 2.

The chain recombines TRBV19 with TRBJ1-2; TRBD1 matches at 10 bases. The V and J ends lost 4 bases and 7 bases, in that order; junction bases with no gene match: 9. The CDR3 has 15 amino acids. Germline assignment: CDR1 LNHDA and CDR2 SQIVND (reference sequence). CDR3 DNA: TGTGCCAGTAGTAGAATCGGGACAGGGGACGGTGGCTACACCTTC. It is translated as CASSRIGTGDGGYTF.

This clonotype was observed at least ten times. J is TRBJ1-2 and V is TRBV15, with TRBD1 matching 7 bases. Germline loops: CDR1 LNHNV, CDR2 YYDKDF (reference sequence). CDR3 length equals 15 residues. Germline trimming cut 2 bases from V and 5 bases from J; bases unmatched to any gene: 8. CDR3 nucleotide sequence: TGTGCCACCAGCAGACCCGGGACAGAGATATATGGCTACACCTTC. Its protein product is CATSRPGTEIYGYTF. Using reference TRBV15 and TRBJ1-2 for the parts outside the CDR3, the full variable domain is DAMVIQNPRYQVTQFGKPVTLSCSQTLNHNVMYWYQQKSSQAPKLLFHYYDKDFNNEADTPDNFQSRRPNTSFCFLDIRSPGLGDTAMYLCATSRPGTEIYGYTFGSGTRLTVV.